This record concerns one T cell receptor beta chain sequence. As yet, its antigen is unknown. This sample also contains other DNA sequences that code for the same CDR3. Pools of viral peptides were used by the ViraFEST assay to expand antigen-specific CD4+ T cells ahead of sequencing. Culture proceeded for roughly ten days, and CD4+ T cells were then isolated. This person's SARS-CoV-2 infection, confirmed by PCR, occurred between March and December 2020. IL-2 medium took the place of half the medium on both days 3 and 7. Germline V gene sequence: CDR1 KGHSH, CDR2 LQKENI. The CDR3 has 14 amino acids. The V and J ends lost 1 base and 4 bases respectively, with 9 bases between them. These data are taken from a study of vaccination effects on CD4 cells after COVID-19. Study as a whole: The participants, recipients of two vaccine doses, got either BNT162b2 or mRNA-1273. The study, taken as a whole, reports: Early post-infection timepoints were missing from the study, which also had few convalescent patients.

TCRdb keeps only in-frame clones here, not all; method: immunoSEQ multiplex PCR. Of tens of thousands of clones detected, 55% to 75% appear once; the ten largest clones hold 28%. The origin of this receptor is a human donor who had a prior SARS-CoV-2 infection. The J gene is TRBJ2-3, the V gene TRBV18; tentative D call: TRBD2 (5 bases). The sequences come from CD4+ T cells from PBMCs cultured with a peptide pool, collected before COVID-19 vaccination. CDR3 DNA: TGTGCCAGCTCACCACTGGGCGGGCCAGATACGCAGTATTTT. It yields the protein CASSPLGGPDTQYF.